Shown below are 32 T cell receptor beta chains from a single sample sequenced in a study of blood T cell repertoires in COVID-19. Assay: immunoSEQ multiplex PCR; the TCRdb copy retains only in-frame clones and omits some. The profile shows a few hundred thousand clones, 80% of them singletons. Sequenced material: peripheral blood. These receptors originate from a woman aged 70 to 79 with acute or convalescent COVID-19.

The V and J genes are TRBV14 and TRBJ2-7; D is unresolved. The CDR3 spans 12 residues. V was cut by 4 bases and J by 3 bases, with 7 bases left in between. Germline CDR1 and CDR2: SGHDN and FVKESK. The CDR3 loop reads CASSPHNYEQYF. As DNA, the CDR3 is TGTGCCAGCAGCCCGCACAACTACGAGCAGTACTTC.

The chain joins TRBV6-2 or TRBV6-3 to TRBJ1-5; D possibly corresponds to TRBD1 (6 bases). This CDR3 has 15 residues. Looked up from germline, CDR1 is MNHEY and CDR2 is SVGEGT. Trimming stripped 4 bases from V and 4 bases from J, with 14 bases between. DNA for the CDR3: TGTGCCAGCAGTTGGTGGGACAAGGGGAATCAGCCCCAGCATTTT. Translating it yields CASSWWDKGNQPQHF.

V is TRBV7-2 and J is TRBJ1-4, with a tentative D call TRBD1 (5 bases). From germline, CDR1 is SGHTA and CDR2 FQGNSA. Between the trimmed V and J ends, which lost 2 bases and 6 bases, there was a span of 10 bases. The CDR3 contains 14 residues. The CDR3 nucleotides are TGTGCCAGCAGCTTACAGGGTCTCGATGAAAAACTGTTTTTT. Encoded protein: CASSLQGLDEKLFF.

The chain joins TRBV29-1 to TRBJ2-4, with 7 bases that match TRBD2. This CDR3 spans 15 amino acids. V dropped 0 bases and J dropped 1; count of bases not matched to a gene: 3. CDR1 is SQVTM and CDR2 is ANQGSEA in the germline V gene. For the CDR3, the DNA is TGCAGCGTTGAAGATCGGCGGGGGGCCAAAAACATTCAGTACTTC. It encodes CSVEDRRGAKNIQYF.

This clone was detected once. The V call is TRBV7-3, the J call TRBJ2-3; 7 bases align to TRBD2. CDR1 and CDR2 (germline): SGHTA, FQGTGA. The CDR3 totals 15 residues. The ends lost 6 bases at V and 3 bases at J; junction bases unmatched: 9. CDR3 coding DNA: TGTGCCAGCAGTCCGACTAGCACGCTGACAGATACGCAGTATTTT. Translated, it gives CASSPTSTLTDTQYF.

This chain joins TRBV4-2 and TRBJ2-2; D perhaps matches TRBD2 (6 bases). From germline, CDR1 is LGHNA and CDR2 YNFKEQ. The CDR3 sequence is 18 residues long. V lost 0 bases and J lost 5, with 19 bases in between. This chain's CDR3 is CASSQDGGASGGTGELFF. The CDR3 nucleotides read TGTGCCAGCAGCCAAGACGGGGGTGCCTCCGGCGGGACCGGGGAGCTGTTTTTT.

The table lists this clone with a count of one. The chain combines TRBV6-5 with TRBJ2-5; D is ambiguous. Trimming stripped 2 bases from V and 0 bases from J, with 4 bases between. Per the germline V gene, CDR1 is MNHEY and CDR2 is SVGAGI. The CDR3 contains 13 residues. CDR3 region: CASSYSYQETQYF. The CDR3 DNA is TGTGCCAGCAGTTACAGCTACCAAGAGACCCAGTACTTC.

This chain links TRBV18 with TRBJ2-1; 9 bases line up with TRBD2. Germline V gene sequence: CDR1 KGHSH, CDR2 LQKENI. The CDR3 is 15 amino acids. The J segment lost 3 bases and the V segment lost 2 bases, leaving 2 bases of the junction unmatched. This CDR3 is CASSPVAGDYNEQFF. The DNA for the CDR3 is TGTGCCAGCTCACCAGTAGCGGGGGACTACAATGAGCAGTTCTTC.

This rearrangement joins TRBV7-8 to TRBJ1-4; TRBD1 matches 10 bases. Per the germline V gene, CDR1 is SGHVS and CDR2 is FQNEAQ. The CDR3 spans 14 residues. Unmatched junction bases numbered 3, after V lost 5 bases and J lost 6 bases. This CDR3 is CASSPTGGDEKLFF. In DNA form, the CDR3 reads TGTGCCAGCAGCCCGACAGGGGGCGATGAAAAACTGTTTTTT.

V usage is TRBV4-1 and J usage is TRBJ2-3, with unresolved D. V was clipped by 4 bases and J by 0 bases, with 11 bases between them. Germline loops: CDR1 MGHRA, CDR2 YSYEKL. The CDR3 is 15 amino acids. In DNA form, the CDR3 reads TGCGCCAGCAGCCTTCTTTTCACTAGCACAGATACGCAGTATTTT. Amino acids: CASSLLFTSTDTQYF.

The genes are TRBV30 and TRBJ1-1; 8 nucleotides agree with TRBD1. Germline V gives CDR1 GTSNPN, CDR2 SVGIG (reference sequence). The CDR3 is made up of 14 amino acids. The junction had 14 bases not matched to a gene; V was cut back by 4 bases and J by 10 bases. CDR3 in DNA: TGTGCCTGGACCCTCGGGGGGACAGGCCGGGGAGCTTTCTTT. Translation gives CAWTLGGTGRGAFF. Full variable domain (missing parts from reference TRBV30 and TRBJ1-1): SQTIHQWPATLVQPVGSPLSLECTVEGTSNPNLYWYRQAAGRGLQLLFYSVGIGQISSEVPQNLSASRPQDRQFILSSKKLLLSDSGFYLCAWTLGGTGRGAFFGQGTRLTVV.

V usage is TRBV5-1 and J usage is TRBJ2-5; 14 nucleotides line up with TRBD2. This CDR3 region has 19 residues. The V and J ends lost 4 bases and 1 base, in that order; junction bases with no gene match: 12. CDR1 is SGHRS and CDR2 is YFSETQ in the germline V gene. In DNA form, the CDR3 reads TGCGCCAGCAGCCCGGGACTAGCGGGACTAGCGGGGGCCCAAGAGACCCAGTACTTC. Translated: CASSPGLAGLAGAQETQYF.

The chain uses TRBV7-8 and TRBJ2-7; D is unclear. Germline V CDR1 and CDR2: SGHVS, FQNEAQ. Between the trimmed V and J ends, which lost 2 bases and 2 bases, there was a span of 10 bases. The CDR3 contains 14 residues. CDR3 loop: CASSLRGSPYEQYF. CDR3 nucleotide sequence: TGTGCCAGCAGCTTACGAGGCAGCCCCTACGAGCAGTACTTC.

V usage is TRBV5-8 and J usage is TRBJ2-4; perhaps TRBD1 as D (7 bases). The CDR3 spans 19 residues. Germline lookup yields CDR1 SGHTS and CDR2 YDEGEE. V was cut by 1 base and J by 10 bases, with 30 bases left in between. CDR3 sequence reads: CASSLLGTGQVVKVSIQYF. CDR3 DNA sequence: TGTGCCAGCAGCTTGCTGGGGACTGGACAGGTTGTTAAAGTATCTATTCAGTACTTC.

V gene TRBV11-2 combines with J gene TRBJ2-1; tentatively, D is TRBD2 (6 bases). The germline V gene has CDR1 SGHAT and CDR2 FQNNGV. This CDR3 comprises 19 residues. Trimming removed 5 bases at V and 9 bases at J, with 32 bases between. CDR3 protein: CASSHTEPGTWRRTTEQFF. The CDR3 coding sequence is TGTGCCAGCAGCCACACCGAGCCGGGGACCTGGCGTCGGACTACTGAGCAGTTCTTC.

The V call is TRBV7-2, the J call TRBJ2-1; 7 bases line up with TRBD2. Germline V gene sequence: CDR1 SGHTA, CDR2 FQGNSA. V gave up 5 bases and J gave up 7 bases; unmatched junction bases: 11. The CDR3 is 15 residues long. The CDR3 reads CASSGDGGRGNEQFF. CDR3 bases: TGTGCCAGCAGCGGAGACGGAGGGCGGGGGAATGAGCAGTTCTTC.

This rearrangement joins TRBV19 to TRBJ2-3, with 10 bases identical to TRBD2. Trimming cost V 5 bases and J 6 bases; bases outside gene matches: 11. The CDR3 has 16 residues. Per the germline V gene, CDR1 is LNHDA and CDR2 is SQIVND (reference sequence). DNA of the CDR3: TGTGCCAGTAGTCCCCGGACTAGCGGATCTGGGGATACGCAGTATTTT. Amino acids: CASSPRTSGSGDTQYF.

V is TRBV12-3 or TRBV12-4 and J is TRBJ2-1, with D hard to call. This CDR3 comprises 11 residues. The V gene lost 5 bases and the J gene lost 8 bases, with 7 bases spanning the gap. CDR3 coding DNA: TGTGCCAGCAGTCCTCGGGATGAGCAGTTCTTC. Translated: CASSPRDEQFF.

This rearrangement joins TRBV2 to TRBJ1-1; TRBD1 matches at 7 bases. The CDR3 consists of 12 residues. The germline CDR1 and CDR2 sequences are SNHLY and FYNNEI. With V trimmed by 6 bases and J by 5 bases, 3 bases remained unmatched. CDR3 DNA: TGTGCCAGCAGGTCAGGGGGGACTGAAGCTTTCTTT. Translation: CASRSGGTEAFF. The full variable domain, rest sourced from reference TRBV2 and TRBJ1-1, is EPEVTQTPSHQVTQMGQEVILRCVPISNHLYFYWYRQILGQKVEFLVSFYNNEISEKSEIFDDQFSVERPDGSNFTLKIRSTKLEDSAMYFCASRSGGTEAFFGQGTRLTVV.

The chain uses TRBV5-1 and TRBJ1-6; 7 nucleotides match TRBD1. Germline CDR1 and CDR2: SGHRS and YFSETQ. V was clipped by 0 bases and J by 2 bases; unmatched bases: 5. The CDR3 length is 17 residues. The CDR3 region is CASSLEGGGTYNSPLHF. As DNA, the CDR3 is TGCGCCAGCAGCTTGGAAGGGGGCGGAACCTATAATTCACCCCTCCACTTT. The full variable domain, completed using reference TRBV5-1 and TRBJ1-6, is KAGVTQTPRYLIKTRGQQVTLSCSPISGHRSVSWYQQTPGQGLQFLFEYFSETQRNKGNFPGRFSGRQFSNSRSEMNVSTLELGDSALYLCASSLEGGGTYNSPLHFGNGTRLTVT.

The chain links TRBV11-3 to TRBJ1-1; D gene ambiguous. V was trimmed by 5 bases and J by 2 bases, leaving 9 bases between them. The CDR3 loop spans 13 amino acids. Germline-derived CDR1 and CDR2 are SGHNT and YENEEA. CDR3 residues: CASSLEVNTEAFF. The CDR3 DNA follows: TGTGCCAGCAGCCTGGAGGTTAACACTGAAGCTTTCTTT.

CDR3 in DNA: TGTGCCACCAGTGACGCTGGGGGCAGGTCTCAAGAGACCCAGTACTTC. This encodes CATSDAGGRSQETQYF. This rearrangement joins TRBV24-1 to TRBJ2-5; maybe TRBD1 (6 bases). There are 16 residues in the CDR3. The germline V gene encodes CDR1 KGHDR and CDR2 SFDVKD. V was trimmed by 4 bases and J by 2 bases, leaving 16 bases between them.

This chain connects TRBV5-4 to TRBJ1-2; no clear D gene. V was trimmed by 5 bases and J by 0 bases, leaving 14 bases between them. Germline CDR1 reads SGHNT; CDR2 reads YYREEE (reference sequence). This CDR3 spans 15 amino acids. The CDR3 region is CASSAGSNTNYGYTF. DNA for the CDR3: TGTGCCAGCAGTGCCGGGTCAAATACTAACTATGGCTACACCTTC.

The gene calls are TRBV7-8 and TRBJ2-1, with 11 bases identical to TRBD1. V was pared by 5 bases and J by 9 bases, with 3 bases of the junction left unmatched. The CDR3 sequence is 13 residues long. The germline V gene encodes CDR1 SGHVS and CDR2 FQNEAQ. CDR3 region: CASSRTGGLEQFF. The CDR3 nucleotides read TGTGCCAGCAGCCGGACAGGGGGCCTTGAGCAGTTCTTC. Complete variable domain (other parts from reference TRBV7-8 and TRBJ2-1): GAGVSQSPRYKVAKRGQDVALRCDPISGHVSLFWYQQALGQGPEFLTYFQNEAQLDKSGLPSDRFFAERPEGSVSTLKIQRTQQEDSAVYLCASSRTGGLEQFFGPGTRLTVL.

The CDR3 sequence: CSVEEARGAPLHF. The CDR3 DNA reads as TGCAGCGTTGAAGAGGCTCGGGGTGCACCCCTCCACTTT. The J gene is TRBJ1-6, the V gene TRBV29-1; D not certain. The CDR3 totals 13 residues. V dropped 0 bases and J dropped 11 bases, with 11 bases sitting between them. Germline loops: CDR1 SQVTM, CDR2 ANQGSEA.

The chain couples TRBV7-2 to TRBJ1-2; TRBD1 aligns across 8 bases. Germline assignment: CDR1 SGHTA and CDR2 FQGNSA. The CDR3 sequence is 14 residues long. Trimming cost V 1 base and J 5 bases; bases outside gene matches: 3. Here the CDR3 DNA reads TGTGCCAGCAGCTTAGGTACAGGGGGGTATGGCTACACCTTC. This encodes CASSLGTGGYGYTF.

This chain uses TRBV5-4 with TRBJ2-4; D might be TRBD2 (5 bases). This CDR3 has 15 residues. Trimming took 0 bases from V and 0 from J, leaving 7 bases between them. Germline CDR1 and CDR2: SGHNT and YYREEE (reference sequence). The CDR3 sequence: CASSLGGLAKNIQYF. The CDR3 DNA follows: TGTGCCAGCAGCTTGGGCGGACTAGCCAAAAACATTCAGTACTTC.

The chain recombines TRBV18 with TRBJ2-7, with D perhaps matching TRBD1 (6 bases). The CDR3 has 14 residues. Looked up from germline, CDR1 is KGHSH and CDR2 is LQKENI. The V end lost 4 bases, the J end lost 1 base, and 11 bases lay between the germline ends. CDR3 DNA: TGTGCCAGCTCACAAGGGGACACTTCCTACGAGCAGTACTTC. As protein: CASSQGDTSYEQYF.

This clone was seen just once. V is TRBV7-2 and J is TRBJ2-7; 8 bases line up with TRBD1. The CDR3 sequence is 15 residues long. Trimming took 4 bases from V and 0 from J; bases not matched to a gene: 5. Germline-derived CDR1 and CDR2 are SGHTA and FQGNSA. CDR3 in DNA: TGTGCCAGCAGCTACTCCGACAGGGGCTCCTACGAGCAGTACTTC. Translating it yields CASSYSDRGSYEQYF.

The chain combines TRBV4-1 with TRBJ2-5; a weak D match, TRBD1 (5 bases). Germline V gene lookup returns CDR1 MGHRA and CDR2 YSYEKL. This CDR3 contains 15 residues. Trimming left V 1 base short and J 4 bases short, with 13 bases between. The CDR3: CASSQGAGPRETQYF. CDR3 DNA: TGCGCCAGCAGCCAAGGGGCAGGGCCAAGAGAGACCCAGTACTTC.

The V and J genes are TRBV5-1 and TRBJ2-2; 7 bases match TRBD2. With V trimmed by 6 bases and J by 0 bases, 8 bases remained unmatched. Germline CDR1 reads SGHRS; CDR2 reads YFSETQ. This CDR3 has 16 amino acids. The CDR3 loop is CASKSPGLSNTGELFF. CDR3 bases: TGCGCCAGCAAATCTCCGGGACTATCGAACACCGGGGAGCTGTTTTTT.

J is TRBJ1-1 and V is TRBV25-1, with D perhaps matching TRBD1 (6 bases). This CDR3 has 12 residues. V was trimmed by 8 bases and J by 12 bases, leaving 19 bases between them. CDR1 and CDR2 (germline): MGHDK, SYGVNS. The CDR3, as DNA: TGTGCCAGCGTATTGAATAGGGACAAAACTTTCTTT. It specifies CASVLNRDKTFF.